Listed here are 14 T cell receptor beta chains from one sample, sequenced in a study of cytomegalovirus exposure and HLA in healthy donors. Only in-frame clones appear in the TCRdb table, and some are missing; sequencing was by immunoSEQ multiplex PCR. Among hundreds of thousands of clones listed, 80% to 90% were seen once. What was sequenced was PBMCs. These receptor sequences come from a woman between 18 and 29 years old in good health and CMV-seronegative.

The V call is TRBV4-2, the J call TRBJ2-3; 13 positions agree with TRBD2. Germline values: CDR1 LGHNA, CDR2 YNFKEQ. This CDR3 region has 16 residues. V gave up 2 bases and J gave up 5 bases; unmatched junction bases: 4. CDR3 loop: CASSQYGTSGKDTQYF. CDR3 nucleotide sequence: TGTGCCAGCAGCCAATATGGGACTAGCGGGAAAGATACGCAGTATTTT.

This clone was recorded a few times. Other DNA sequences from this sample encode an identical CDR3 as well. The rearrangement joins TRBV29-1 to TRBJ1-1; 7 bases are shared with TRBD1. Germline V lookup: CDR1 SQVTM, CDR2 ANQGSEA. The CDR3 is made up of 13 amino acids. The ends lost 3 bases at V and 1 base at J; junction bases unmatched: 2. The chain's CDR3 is CSVDSGGNTEAFF. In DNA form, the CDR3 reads TGCAGCGTTGATTCAGGGGGGAACACTGAAGCTTTCTTT.

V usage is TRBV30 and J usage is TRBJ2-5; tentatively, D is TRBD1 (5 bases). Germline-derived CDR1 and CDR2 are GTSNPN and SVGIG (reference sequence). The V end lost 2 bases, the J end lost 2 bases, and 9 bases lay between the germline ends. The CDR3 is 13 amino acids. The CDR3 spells CAWSKGNQETQYF. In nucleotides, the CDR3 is TGTGCCTGGAGTAAGGGGAATCAAGAGACCCAGTACTTC.

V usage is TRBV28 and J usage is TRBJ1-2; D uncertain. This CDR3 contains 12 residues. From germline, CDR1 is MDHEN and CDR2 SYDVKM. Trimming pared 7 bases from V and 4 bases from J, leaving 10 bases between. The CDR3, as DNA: TGTGCCAGCATGGTCAGAACCTATGGCTACACCTTC. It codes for CASMVRTYGYTF.

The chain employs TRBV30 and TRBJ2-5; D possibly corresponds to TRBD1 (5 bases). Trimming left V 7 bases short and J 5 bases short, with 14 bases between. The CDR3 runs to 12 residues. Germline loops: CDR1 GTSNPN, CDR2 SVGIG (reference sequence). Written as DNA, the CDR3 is TGTGCCTTCATTGGGAAGGGGGAGACCCAGTACTTC. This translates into CAFIGKGETQYF.

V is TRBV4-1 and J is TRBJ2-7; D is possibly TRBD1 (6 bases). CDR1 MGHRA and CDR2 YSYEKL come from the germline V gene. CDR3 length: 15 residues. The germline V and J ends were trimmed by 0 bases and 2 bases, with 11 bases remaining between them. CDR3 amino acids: CASSQEWAGAYEQYF. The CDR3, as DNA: TGCGCCAGCAGCCAAGAATGGGCAGGGGCCTACGAGCAGTACTTC.

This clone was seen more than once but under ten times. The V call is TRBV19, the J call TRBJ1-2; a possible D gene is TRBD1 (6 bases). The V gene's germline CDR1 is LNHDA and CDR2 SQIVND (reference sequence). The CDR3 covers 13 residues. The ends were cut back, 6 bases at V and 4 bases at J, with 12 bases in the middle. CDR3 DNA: TGTGCCAGTAGCCGGGACATTCTCTATGGCTACACCTTC. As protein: CASSRDILYGYTF. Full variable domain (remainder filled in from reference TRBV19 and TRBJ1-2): DGGITQSPKYLFRKEGQNVTLSCEQNLNHDAMYWYRQDPGQGLRLIYYSQIVNDFQKGDIAEGYSVSREKKESFPLTVTSAQKNPTAFYLCASSRDILYGYTFGSGTRLTVV.

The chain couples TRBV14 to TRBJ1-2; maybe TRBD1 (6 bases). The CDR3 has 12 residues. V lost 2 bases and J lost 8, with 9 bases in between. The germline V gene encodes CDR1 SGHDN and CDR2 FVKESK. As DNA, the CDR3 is TGTGCCAGCAGCCAACAGGGGCTCGGCTACACCTTC. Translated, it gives CASSQQGLGYTF.

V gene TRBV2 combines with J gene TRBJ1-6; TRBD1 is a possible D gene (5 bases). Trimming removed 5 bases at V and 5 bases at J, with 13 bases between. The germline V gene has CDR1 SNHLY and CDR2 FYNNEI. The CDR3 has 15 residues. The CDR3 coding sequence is TGTGCCAGCAGTCGTAGGGGTATCAATAATTCACCCCTCCACTTT. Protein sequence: CASSRRGINNSPLHF.

The CDR3 loop reads CASSLGRDTEAFF. CDR3 sequence (DNA): TGCGCCAGCAGCCTCGGGAGGGACACTGAAGCTTTCTTT. V and J are TRBV5-1 and TRBJ1-1; D not resolved. This CDR3 has 13 residues. Trimming took off 4 bases at V and 3 bases at J, with 10 bases between the two ends. Germline V CDR1 and CDR2: SGHRS, YFSETQ.

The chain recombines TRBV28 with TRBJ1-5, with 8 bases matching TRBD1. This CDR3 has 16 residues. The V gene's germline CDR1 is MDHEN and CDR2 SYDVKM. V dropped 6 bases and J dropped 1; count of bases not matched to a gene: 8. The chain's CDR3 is CASSHRGERSNQPQHF. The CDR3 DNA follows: TGTGCCAGCAGCCACAGGGGGGAGAGGAGCAATCAGCCCCAGCATTTT.

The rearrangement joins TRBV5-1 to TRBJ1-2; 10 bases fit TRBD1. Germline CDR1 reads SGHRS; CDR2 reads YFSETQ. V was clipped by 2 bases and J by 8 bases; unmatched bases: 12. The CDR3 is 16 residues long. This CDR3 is CASSFGTRQGAEGYTF. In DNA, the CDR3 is TGCGCCAGCAGCTTCGGGACCCGACAGGGGGCGGAAGGCTACACCTTC.

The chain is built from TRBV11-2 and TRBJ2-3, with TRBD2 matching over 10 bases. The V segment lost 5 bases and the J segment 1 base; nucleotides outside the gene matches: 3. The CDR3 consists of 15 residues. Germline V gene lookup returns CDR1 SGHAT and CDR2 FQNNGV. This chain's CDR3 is CASSRAGGRTDTQYF. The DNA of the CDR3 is TGTGCCAGCAGCAGAGCGGGGGGGCGCACAGATACGCAGTATTTT.

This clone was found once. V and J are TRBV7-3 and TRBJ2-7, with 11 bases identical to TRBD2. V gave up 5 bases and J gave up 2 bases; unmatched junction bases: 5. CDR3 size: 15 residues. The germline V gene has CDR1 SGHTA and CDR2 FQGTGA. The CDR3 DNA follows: TGTGCCAGCAGCCTAGCGGGAGGAGGAACCTACGAGCAGTACTTC. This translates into CASSLAGGGTYEQYF.